The clone carrying this T cell receptor beta chain has more than one count but fewer than ten. These data come from a study of Graves' ophthalmopathy and Graves' hyperthyroidism. Turning to the study itself: Before any treatment, peripheral blood was taken at the initial diagnosis.

V lost 7 bases to trimming and J lost 6 bases, with 1 base between them. CDR1 is SNHLY, CDR2 FYNNEI, per germline. The CDR3 is 8 residues long. The authors amplified TCR beta CDR3 regions, and they did so from RNA transcripts for repertoire sequencing. Scientists carried out first-round RT-PCR using HTBI primers and then a second-round multiplex PCR. One entry per CDR3 protein, called by TCRdb with MiXCR from the multiplex PCR reads. The sample yields about 230,000 distinct CDR3 sequences, about 47% seen once. It was on clinical symptoms, serum thyroxine, TRAb, thyroid ultrasound and orbital computed tomography that diagnosis relied.

This sequence was found in an adult man with Graves' ophthalmopathy. V usage is TRBV2 and J usage is TRBJ2-7; no definite D call. Specimen: peripheral blood. CDR3: CASTEQYF. CDR3 in DNA: TGTGCCAGCACCGAGCAGTACTTC.